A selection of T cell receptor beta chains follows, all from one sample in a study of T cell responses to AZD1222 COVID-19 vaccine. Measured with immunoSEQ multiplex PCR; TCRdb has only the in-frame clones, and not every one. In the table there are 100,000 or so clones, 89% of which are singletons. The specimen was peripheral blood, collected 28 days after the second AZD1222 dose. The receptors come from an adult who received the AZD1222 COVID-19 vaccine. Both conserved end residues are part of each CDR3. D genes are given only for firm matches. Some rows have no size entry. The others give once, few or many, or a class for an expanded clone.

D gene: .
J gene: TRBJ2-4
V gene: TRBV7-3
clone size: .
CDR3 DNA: TGTGCCAGCAGCTTAGGGAGGGGGCGGTACGACATTCAGTACTTC
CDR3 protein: CASSLGRGRYDIQYF

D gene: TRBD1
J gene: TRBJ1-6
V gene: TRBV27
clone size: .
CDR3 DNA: TGTGCCAGCAGGAGGGGGCAGGGGACTTATAATTCACCCCTCCACTTT
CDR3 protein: CASRRGQGTYNSPLHF

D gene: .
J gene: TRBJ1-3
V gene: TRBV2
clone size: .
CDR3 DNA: TGTGCCAGCAGTGAACTATCTGGAAACACCATATATTTT
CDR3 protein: CASSELSGNTIYF

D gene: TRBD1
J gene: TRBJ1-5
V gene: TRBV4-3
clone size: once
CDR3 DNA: TGCGCCAGCAGCCAACGGACAGGAGGGGATCAGCCCCAGCATTTT
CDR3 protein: CASSQRTGGDQPQHF

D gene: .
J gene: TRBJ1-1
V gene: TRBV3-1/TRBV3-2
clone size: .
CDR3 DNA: TGTGCCAGCAGCCAAGGACGGGGGGGGAACACTGAAGCTTTCTTT
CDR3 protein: CASSQGRGGNTEAFF

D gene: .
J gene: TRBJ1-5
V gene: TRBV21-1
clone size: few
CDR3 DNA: TGTGCCAGCAGCAAAGGGGACCCGACAGGGGATGGGGGTCAGCCCCAGCATTTT
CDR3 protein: CASSKGDPTGDGGQPQHF

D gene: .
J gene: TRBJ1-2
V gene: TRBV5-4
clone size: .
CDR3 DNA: TGTGCCAGCAACGCGGGGGGCGTCAACTATGGCTACACCTTC
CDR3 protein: CASNAGGVNYGYTF

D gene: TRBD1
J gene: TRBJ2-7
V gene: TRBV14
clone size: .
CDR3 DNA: TGTGCCAGCAGCCTGACAGGGGGGCGCGAGCAGTACTTC
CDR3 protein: CASSLTGGREQYF

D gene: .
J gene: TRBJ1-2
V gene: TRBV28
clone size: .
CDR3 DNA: TGTGCCAGCAGTGGGGGAGGTAGGGGCTACACCTTC
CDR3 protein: CASSGGGRGYTF

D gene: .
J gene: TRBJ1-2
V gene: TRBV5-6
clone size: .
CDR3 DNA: TGTGCCAGCAGCGCGGACAGCTATGGCTACACCTTC
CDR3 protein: CASSADSYGYTF

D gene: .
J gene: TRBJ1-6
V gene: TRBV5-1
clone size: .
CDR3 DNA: TGCGCCAGCAGCTTGGTGGCAGGGGACCTCAATTCACCCCTCCACTTT
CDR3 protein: CASSLVAGDLNSPLHF

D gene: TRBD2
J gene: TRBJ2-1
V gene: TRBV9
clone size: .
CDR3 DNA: TGTGCCAGCAGCGTCCAGAGCGGGAGGGTGGGGTCCTACAATGAGCAGTTCTTC
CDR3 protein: CASSVQSGRVGSYNEQFF

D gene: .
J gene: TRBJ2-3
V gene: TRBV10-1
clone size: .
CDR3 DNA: TGCGCCAGCACCCCCCGGATCACAGATACGCAGTATTTT
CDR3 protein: CASTPRITDTQYF

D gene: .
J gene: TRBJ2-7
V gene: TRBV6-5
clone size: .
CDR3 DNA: TGTGCCAGCAAGGGACCCTCGGGCTCCTACGAGCAGTACTTC
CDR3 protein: CASKGPSGSYEQYF

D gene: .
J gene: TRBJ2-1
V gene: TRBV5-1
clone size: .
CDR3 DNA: TGCGCCAGCAGCCCGTCCGGGGGTCCTAGGAATGAGCAGTTCTTC
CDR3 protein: CASSPSGGPRNEQFF

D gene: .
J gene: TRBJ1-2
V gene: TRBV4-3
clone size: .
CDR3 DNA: TGCGCCAGCAGCCAAGATACCTGGGTAAACTATGGCTACACCTTC
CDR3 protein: CASSQDTWVNYGYTF

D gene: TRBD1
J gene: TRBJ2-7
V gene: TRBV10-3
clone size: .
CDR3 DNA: TGTGCCATCACTGACCCGGGACAGGCAGCCTACGAGCAGTACTTC
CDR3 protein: CAITDPGQAAYEQYF

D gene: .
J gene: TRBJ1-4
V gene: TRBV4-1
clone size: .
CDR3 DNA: TGCGCCAGCAGCCAAGCCAGAGCAGCAACTAATGAAAAACTGTTTTTT
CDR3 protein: CASSQARAATNEKLFF